The sequence of this T cell receptor beta chain was determined in a study of control samples from healthy donors and cancer patients. Method: immunoSEQ multiplex PCR; TCRdb's copy keeps in-frame clones and lacks some. The data show roughly 70,000 clones, with over 75% seen just once and about 26% held by the top ten. The V gene end was trimmed by 3 bases and the J gene end by 8 bases; junction bases not matched to a gene: 13. CDR1 SGDLS and CDR2 YYNGEE come from the germline V gene. This CDR3 contains 16 residues. The chain employs TRBV9 and TRBJ2-1; 8 bases are shared with TRBD2. The sequenced material came from blood. This TCR was recovered from a man aged 50-59 years in good health. Here the CDR3 DNA reads TGTGCCAGCAGCGGGACCGGGACAACGGGGGGGTATGAGCAGTTCTTC. Translated: CASSGTGTTGGYEQFF.